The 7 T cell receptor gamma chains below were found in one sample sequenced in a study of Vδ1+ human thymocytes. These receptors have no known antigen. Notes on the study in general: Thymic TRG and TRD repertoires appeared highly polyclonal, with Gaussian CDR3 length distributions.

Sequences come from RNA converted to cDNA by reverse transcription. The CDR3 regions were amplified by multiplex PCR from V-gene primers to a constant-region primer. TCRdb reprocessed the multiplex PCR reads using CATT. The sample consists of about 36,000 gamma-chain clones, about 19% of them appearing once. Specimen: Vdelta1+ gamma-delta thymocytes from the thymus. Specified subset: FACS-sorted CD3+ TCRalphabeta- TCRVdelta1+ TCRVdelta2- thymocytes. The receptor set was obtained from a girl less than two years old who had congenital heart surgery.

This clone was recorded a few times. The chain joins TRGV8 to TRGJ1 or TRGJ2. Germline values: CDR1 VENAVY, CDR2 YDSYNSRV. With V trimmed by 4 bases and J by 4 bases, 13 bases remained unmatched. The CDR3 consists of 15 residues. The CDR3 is CATWESGMRYYKKLF. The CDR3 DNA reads TGTGCCACCTGGGAATCAGGAATGCGGTATTATAAGAAACTCTTT.

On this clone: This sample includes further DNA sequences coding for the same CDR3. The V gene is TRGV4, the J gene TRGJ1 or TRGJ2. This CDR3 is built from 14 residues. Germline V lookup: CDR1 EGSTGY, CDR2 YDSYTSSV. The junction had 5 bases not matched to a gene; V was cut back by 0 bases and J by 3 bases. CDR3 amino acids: CATWDGPVYYKKLF. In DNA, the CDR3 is TGTGCCACCTGGGATGGGCCGGTTTATTATAAGAAACTCTTT.

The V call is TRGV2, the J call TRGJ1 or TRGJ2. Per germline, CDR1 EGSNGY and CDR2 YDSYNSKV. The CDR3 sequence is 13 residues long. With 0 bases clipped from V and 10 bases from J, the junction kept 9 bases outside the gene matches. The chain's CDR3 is CATWDGLLGKKLF. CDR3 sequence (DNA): TGTGCCACCTGGGACGGGCTTTTAGGGAAGAAACTCTTT.

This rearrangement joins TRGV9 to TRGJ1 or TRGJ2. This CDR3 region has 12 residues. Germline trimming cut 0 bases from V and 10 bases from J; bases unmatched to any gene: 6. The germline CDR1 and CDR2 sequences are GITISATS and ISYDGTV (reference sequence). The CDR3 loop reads CALWEVHMKKLF. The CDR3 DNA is TGTGCCTTGTGGGAGGTGCATATGAAGAAACTCTTT.

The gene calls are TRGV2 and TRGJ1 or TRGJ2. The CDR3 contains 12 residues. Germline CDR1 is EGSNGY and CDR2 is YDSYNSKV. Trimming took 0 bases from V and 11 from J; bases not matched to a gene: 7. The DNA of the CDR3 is TGTGCCACCTGGGACGGGCCGTGGGAGAAACTCTTT. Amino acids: CATWDGPWEKLF.

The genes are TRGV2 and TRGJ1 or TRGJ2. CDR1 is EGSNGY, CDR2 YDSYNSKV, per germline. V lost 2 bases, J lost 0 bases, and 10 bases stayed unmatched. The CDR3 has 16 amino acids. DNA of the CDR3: TGTGCCACCTGGGACGAGTCAAACCCGAATTATTATAAGAAACTCTTT. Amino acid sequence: CATWDESNPNYYKKLF.

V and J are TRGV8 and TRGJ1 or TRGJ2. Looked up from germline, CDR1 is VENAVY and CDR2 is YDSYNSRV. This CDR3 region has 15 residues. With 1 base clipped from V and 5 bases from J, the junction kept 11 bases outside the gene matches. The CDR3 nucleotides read TGTGCCACCTGGGATAGCCCCGAGCCTCATTATAAGAAACTCTTT. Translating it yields CATWDSPEPHYKKLF.